The rows below give T cell receptor beta chains drawn from one sample of a study of beta chain features in type 1 diabetes. TCRdb's table, derived via immunoSEQ multiplex PCR, lists solely in-frame clones and lacks some. The profile shows around 250,000 clones, approximately 13% of them singletons. Sequenced sample: naive CD4+ T cells from blood. These receptors were collected from a man aged 25 to 40 with type 1 diabetes. CDR3s include the opening cysteine and the closing phenylalanine or tryptophan. The D gene is left open where the match is weak. A row's size may be missing; if present it is once, few, many or a size class.

TRBJ1-4	NA	TRBD1	TRBV6-5	CASSHRGPDEKLFF	TGTGCCAGCAGTCACAGGGGGCCGGATGAAAAACTGTTTTTT
TRBJ1-2	few	NA	TRBV5-5	CASSLADYGYTF	TGTGCCAGCAGCTTAGCGGACTATGGCTACACCTTC
TRBJ2-5	few	NA	TRBV5-1	CASSLEGGQETQYF	TGCGCCAGCAGCCTGGAGGGGGGGCAAGAGACCCAGTACTTC
TRBJ1-4	NA	TRBD1	TRBV2	CASSDAGTAVSTNEKLFF	TGTGCCAGCAGTGACGCGGGGACAGCCGTTTCAACTAATGAAAAACTGTTTTTT
TRBJ2-7	few	NA	TRBV21-1	CASSTGGLESSYEQYF	TGTGCCAGCAGTACAGGGGGGCTCGAAAGCTCCTACGAGCAGTACTTC
TRBJ1-1	NA	NA	TRBV27	CASSLGRVGPEAFF	TGTGCCAGCAGTTTAGGCAGGGTAGGGCCTGAAGCTTTCTTT
TRBJ2-3	NA	TRBD2	TRBV11-2	CASSSGLAGPTDTQYF	TGTGCCAGCAGCTCGGGACTAGCGGGGCCCACAGATACGCAGTATTTT
TRBJ2-7	NA	TRBD1	TRBV5-1	CASSWGQGYEQYF	TGCGCCAGCAGCTGGGGACAGGGCTACGAGCAGTACTTC
TRBJ2-1	few	NA	TRBV7-9	CASSFGPEREQFF	TGTGCCAGCAGCTTTGGCCCAGAGAGGGAGCAGTTCTTC
TRBJ1-1	few	NA	TRBV30	CAWSVDMNVAFF	TGTGCCTGGAGTGTAGACATGAATGTGGCTTTCTTT